The 13 T cell receptor beta chains below come from one sample, sequenced in a study of T cell responses to AZD1222 COVID-19 vaccine. Method: immunoSEQ multiplex PCR; TCRdb's copy keeps in-frame clones and lacks some. The sample shows some 130,000 clones, approximately 90% of them seen only once. Source: peripheral blood, taken 28 days after the second AZD1222 dose. Source of these receptors: an adult who received the AZD1222 COVID-19 vaccine.

This chain joins TRBV20-1 and TRBJ1-2; 8 positions agree with TRBD1. This CDR3 contains 15 residues. Germline assignment: CDR1 DFQATT and CDR2 SNEGSKA (reference sequence). Trimming removed 6 bases from V and 4 bases from J; junction bases left unmatched: 13. The CDR3 spells CSASRNRGSSYGYTF. The DNA for the CDR3 is TGCAGTGCGAGTAGGAACAGGGGGAGTTCCTATGGCTACACCTTC.

The chain combines TRBV28 with TRBJ2-1; 7 bases fit TRBD1. With V trimmed by 2 bases and J by 0 bases, 7 bases remained unmatched. CDR1 MDHEN and CDR2 SYDVKM come from the germline V gene. The CDR3 loop spans 17 amino acids. Here the CDR3 DNA reads TGTGCCAGCAGTTTAATGAGGGGGCTTAGCTCCTACAATGAGCAGTTCTTC. The encoded protein is CASSLMRGLSSYNEQFF.

The V gene is TRBV6-5, the J gene TRBJ2-7; 10 bases align to TRBD1. V lost 6 bases to trimming and J lost 5 bases; unmatched junction nucleotides: 7. Germline CDR1 reads MNHEY; CDR2 reads SVGAGI. This CDR3 is built from 14 residues. CDR3 DNA: TGTGCCAGCAGCCATCGGACAGGGGGAGACGAGCAGTACTTC. Translation gives CASSHRTGGDEQYF.

This clone has only a few counts. This chain links TRBV18 with TRBJ1-5; TRBD1 aligns across 9 bases. CDR1 is KGHSH and CDR2 is LQKENI in the germline V gene. Germline trimming cut 0 bases from V and 4 bases from J; bases unmatched to any gene: 1. This CDR3 spans 15 amino acids. The CDR3 region has the DNA TGTGCCAGCTCACCACCCGGGACAGGGAATCAGCCCCAGCATTTT. Translated, it gives CASSPPGTGNQPQHF.

The chain has TRBV15 and TRBJ1-3; tentatively, D is TRBD1 (6 bases). V was shortened by 4 bases and J by 0 bases, with 16 bases between the two germline ends. The CDR3 contains 17 residues. CDR1 LNHNV and CDR2 YYDKDF come from the germline V gene (reference sequence). The CDR3 region has the DNA TGTGCCACCAGCAAGGACAGTCGGTTGAGCTCTGGAAACACCATATATTTT. It is translated as CATSKDSRLSSGNTIYF. The full variable domain, completed using reference TRBV15 and TRBJ1-3, is DAMVIQNPRYQVTQFGKPVTLSCSQTLNHNVMYWYQQKSSQAPKLLFHYYDKDFNNEADTPDNFQSRRPNTSFCFLDIRSPGLGDTAMYLCATSKDSRLSSGNTIYFGEGSWLTVV.

The chain carries TRBV19 and TRBJ1-2; D gene uncertain. Germline loops: CDR1 LNHDA, CDR2 SQIVND (reference sequence). The CDR3 has 14 residues. V gave up 4 bases and J gave up 5 bases, with 14 bases separating them. CDR3 DNA: TGTGCCAGTAGTAGCAGGAGATCTGGGTATGGCTACACCTTC. This encodes CASSSRRSGYGYTF.

The V call is TRBV24-1, the J call TRBJ2-1; tentative D call: TRBD1 (5 bases). CDR1 and CDR2 from the germline V gene are KGHDR and SFDVKD. The CDR3 length is 13 residues. Trimming stripped 9 bases from V and 6 bases from J, with 14 bases between. The CDR3 DNA sequence: TGTGCCACCGCGAGCAGGGTCGGCAATGAGCAGTTCTTC. Amino acid sequence: CATASRVGNEQFF.

In nucleotides, the CDR3 is TGTGCCAGCAGTTACCTCTTAAGGAGGGATGAAAAACTGTTTTTT. Amino acid sequence: CASSYLLRRDEKLFF. The chain recombines TRBV6-5 with TRBJ1-4; D is uncertain. This CDR3 has 15 amino acids. The V gene lost 2 bases and the J gene lost 6 bases, with 13 bases spanning the gap. The germline gives CDR1 MNHEY, CDR2 SVGAGI.

The V gene is TRBV6-5, the J gene TRBJ1-2, with D unresolved. Trimming stripped 4 bases from V and 0 bases from J, with 12 bases between. Germline CDR1 is MNHEY and CDR2 is SVGAGI. The CDR3 runs to 15 residues. In DNA, the CDR3 is TGTGCCAGCAGTTTCCTGGGGATTACTAACTATGGCTACACCTTC. This codes for CASSFLGITNYGYTF.

The gene calls are TRBV15 and TRBJ1-2; 8 bases are shared with TRBD1. Germline loops: CDR1 LNHNV, CDR2 YYDKDF (reference sequence). This CDR3 region has 15 residues. Germline trimming cut 1 base from V and 4 bases from J; bases unmatched to any gene: 5. The CDR3 loop reads CATSRAGQVLYGYTF. The CDR3, as DNA: TGTGCCACCAGCAGAGCGGGACAGGTACTCTATGGCTACACCTTC. The full variable domain, its missing parts supplied by reference TRBV15 and TRBJ1-2, is DAMVIQNPRYQVTQFGKPVTLSCSQTLNHNVMYWYQQKSSQAPKLLFHYYDKDFNNEADTPDNFQSRRPNTSFCFLDIRSPGLGDTAMYLCATSRAGQVLYGYTFGSGTRLTVV.

The chain employs TRBV5-5 and TRBJ1-4, with TRBD1 identical over 10 bases. The CDR3 is 16 residues long. Germline lookup yields CDR1 SGHKS and CDR2 YYEKEE (reference sequence). Losses at the gene ends were 0 bases for V and 8 bases for J; bases not matched to a gene: 7. The CDR3 spells CASSLDFDRGQEKLFF. The CDR3 region has the DNA TGTGCCAGCAGCTTGGATTTCGACAGGGGGCAAGAAAAACTGTTTTTT. Using reference TRBV5-5 and TRBJ1-4 for the parts outside the CDR3, the full variable domain is DAGVTQSPTHLIKTRGQQVTLRCSPISGHKSVSWYQQVLGQGPQFIFQYYEKEERGRGNFPDRFSARQFPNYSSELNVNALLLGDSALYLCASSLDFDRGQEKLFFGSGTQLSVL.

The V call is TRBV12-3 or TRBV12-4, the J call TRBJ1-1; D gene unclear. The CDR3 contains 13 residues. V lost 1 base to trimming and J lost 7 bases, with 10 bases between them. The CDR3 loop is CASSLELRYEAFF. The CDR3 nucleotides are TGTGCCAGCAGTTTAGAATTGCGGTATGAAGCTTTCTTT.

The gene calls are TRBV27 and TRBJ2-6; D remains unclear. CDR1 and CDR2 (germline): MNHEY, SMNVEV (reference sequence). V was cut by 4 bases and J by 7 bases, with 11 bases left in between. The CDR3 is 14 residues long. The CDR3 protein is CASSSPRAANVLTF. In DNA, the CDR3 is TGTGCCAGCAGTTCACCTAGGGCCGCCAACGTCCTGACTTTC.